Listed below are T cell receptor beta chains from one sample, sequenced in a study of Ad26.COV2.S vaccination and SARS-CoV-2 variants. The method was immunoSEQ multiplex PCR; TCRdb's version includes in-frame clones alone and lacks a portion of them. The sample carries 430,000 or so clones, 89% recorded once. The material was peripheral blood, obtained in a trial of Ad26.COV2.S vaccine versus placebo. These receptors were collected from a person aged 18-65 years who received the Ad26.COV2.S COVID-19 vaccine or a placebo. The CDR3 runs from the conserved cysteine through the conserved F or W. The size of a clone is reported for some rows only, either as once, few or many, or as a class for expanded clones.

CDR3aa: CASSPRAGLDFF
abundance: .
len: 12
j_gene: TRBJ1-1
v_gene: TRBV5-6

CDR3aa: CASSSPGSTNYGYTF
abundance: few
len: 15
j_gene: TRBJ1-2
v_gene: TRBV6-2/TRBV6-3

CDR3aa: CASSPRGASGTEAFF
abundance: .
len: 15
j_gene: TRBJ1-1
v_gene: TRBV3-1/TRBV3-2

CDR3aa: CAIRGDRNEKLFF
abundance: .
len: 13
j_gene: TRBJ1-4
v_gene: TRBV10-3

CDR3aa: CATGRALVGTAKNIQYF
abundance: once
len: 17
j_gene: TRBJ2-4
v_gene: TRBV19

CDR3aa: CASLPGGYSNYQPQHF
abundance: once
len: 16
j_gene: TRBJ1-5
v_gene: TRBV19

CDR3aa: CASSVVAAWADTQYF
abundance: .
len: 15
j_gene: TRBJ2-3
v_gene: TRBV9

CDR3aa: CASSLNLGAGEKLFF
abundance: once
len: 15
j_gene: TRBJ1-4
v_gene: TRBV5-1

CDR3aa: CASSLGGRCTF
abundance: once
len: 11
j_gene: TRBJ1-2
v_gene: TRBV7-9

CDR3aa: CASSPGGLNSYEQYF
abundance: .
len: 15
j_gene: TRBJ2-7
v_gene: TRBV9

CDR3aa: CASSFLPLANTGELFF
abundance: few
len: 16
j_gene: TRBJ2-2
v_gene: TRBV7-2

CDR3aa: CASSALAANEQFF
abundance: .
len: 13
j_gene: TRBJ2-1
v_gene: TRBV5-4

CDR3aa: CASSFIAGYAEQFF
abundance: .
len: 14
j_gene: TRBJ2-1
v_gene: TRBV6-2/TRBV6-3

CDR3aa: CASSSGTEYNSPLHF
abundance: .
len: 15
j_gene: TRBJ1-6
v_gene: TRBV28

CDR3aa: CASSYSERGAKNIQYF
abundance: .
len: 16
j_gene: TRBJ2-4
v_gene: TRBV6-2/TRBV6-3

CDR3aa: CASSQVRKQNTGELFF
abundance: .
len: 16
j_gene: TRBJ2-2
v_gene: TRBV14

CDR3aa: CASSFPGNSGNTIYF
abundance: .
len: 15
j_gene: TRBJ1-3
v_gene: TRBV5-4

CDR3aa: CASSQGFSFTGGPSYNEQFF
abundance: .
len: 20
j_gene: TRBJ2-1
v_gene: TRBV3-1/TRBV3-2

CDR3aa: CASSVTGDGNQPQHF
abundance: .
len: 15
j_gene: TRBJ1-5
v_gene: TRBV5-1

CDR3aa: CASSPDGWKDLETQYF
abundance: .
len: 16
j_gene: TRBJ2-5
v_gene: TRBV7-2

CDR3aa: CASSRLTGQHEAFF
abundance: .
len: 14
j_gene: TRBJ1-1
v_gene: TRBV4-1

CDR3aa: CASSVGFNTGVDGYTF
abundance: .
len: 16
j_gene: TRBJ1-2
v_gene: TRBV9

CDR3aa: CASSFGTSGGGKQYF
abundance: .
len: 15
j_gene: TRBJ2-3
v_gene: TRBV5-4

CDR3aa: CASSSGGGLETQYF
abundance: .
len: 14
j_gene: TRBJ2-5
v_gene: TRBV19

CDR3aa: CASSQGRDASYGYTF
abundance: .
len: 15
j_gene: TRBJ1-2
v_gene: TRBV4-2

CDR3aa: CASSSQGAADTQYF
abundance: .
len: 14
j_gene: TRBJ2-3
v_gene: TRBV5-1

CDR3aa: CASSPGTGGWSGELFF
abundance: .
len: 16
j_gene: TRBJ2-2
v_gene: TRBV5-1

CDR3aa: CASSFVASGKYNEQFF
abundance: .
len: 16
j_gene: TRBJ2-1
v_gene: TRBV5-1

CDR3aa: CASSRPVGNEQFF
abundance: once
len: 13
j_gene: TRBJ2-1
v_gene: TRBV4-3

CDR3aa: CASSFSTLGTEAFF
abundance: .
len: 14
j_gene: TRBJ1-1
v_gene: TRBV7-6

CDR3aa: CASSSSGTGGAGELFF
abundance: .
len: 16
j_gene: TRBJ2-2
v_gene: TRBV7-7

CDR3aa: CASRGNRDRQETQYF
abundance: .
len: 15
j_gene: TRBJ2-5
v_gene: TRBV2

CDR3aa: CASSSDRSDTGELFF
abundance: .
len: 15
j_gene: TRBJ2-2
v_gene: TRBV9

CDR3aa: CASSFPGLAGELTDTQYF
abundance: .
len: 18
j_gene: TRBJ2-3
v_gene: TRBV6-2/TRBV6-3

CDR3aa: CATSAVGWGGSSYNEQFF
abundance: .
len: 18
j_gene: TRBJ2-1
v_gene: TRBV24-1

CDR3aa: CASSISGGQETQYF
abundance: .
len: 14
j_gene: TRBJ2-5
v_gene: TRBV19

CDR3aa: CASSFRSSYNEQFF
abundance: .
len: 14
j_gene: TRBJ2-1
v_gene: TRBV11-2

CDR3aa: CATGTPLNTEAFF
abundance: .
len: 13
j_gene: TRBJ1-1
v_gene: TRBV15

CDR3aa: CSVEVWDDYTF
abundance: once
len: 11
j_gene: TRBJ1-2
v_gene: TRBV29-1

CDR3aa: CASSSSAGSYNEQFF
abundance: .
len: 15
j_gene: TRBJ2-1
v_gene: TRBV7-2